The source of this T cell receptor (beta chain) is a study of cytomegalovirus exposure and HLA in healthy donors (dated by TCRdb to 2016 to 2017). In the study overall: According to a later analysis, one platform produced both the roughly 120 validation repertoires and the 670 or so repertoires of the first cohort. To predict cytomegalovirus infection status, the study combined high-throughput TCR immunosequencing, statistical association of individual TCRs with disease status, and machine learning. Along with the approximately 670-subject first cohort, a separate validation cohort of over a hundred different subjects was used. The study aimed to test whether cataloging public T cell receptors could reveal signatures of past pathogen exposure. The full study reports these points: The validation cohort had no HLA typing available for a later analysis, so co-occurrence within that cohort was assessed over all 120 or so repertoires. While some public TCRs were present in many individuals, most TCR sequences turned up only very rarely across donors. In vitro tests confirmed that three of the cytomegalovirus-associated TCR beta chains recognize cytomegalovirus antigens. According to the authors, the approach could potentially be generalized to other disease states and immunological phenotypes. The study listed 150 to 200 TCR beta chains as associated with cytomegalovirus. Cytomegalovirus status was reported to be diagnosed by the classifier with high specificity and sensitivity in both the original and validation cohorts. In a later analysis, TCRs clustered in the first cohort were found to also tend to co-occur in the 120 or so validation repertoires, with 90% to 95% of cluster scores above 0.

Ends trimmed: V by 2 bases, J by 4 bases; bases unmatched to a gene: 0. The germline V gene provides CDR1 MRHNA and CDR2 SNTAGT. Counted from cysteine to phenylalanine, this CDR3 has 14 amino acids. Of all the DNA, just the CDR3 is kept, 42 bases in frame from base 1. On this clone: Its target antigen remains unknown. It has no much larger one-base neighbor in the sample; base qualities were not kept.

The donors were included in the validation cohort of over a hundred subjects, a group kept apart from the roughly 700-subject first cohort. The receptor library was made with the immunoSEQ multiplex PCR assay. For the original study's pipeline: A statistical classification framework was developed to diagnose cytomegalovirus status using the catalog of TCR beta chain sequences. In TCRdb, the immuneACCESS table is reduced to in-frame sequences with V and J assigned. These tables do not hold every clone; where another copy was compared, an unresolved V gene accounts for under half, and the others remain unexplained. V, J and clone size are those of that table, while D and trimming were read from the DNA. This sample holds over 60,000 clones; roughly 95% were observed only once. Of the sample, approximately 3.3% falls within the top ten clones.

The sequenced sample was PBMCs. The TCR comes from a man aged 18 to 29 in good health and CMV-seronegative. This sequence uses TRBV6-4 and TRBJ2-3, with 10 bases matching TRBD2. The DNA sequence follows: TGTGCCAGCAGTGACAGCGGGGGGGCAGATACGCAGTATTTT. It translates as CASSDSGGADTQYF.